Each of the 29 T cell receptor beta chains below was sequenced from the same sample in a study of blood T cell repertoires in COVID-19. The data were produced by immunoSEQ multiplex PCR, yet TCRdb's version contains in-frame clones alone and is incomplete. Of 210,000 or so clones in the sample, 70% to 90% were seen once. The specimen sequenced was peripheral blood. All receptors come from a woman in her thirties or forties who had recovered from COVID-19.

This chain links TRBV13 with TRBJ2-3; TRBD2 aligns across 8 bases. The CDR3 sequence is 15 residues long. Trimming took 8 bases from V and 1 from J; bases not matched to a gene: 8. Germline CDR1 is PRHDT and CDR2 is FYEKMQ (reference sequence). The CDR3 DNA sequence: TGTGCCAGCCTCGGCGGGCGGGAGGGCACAGATACGCAGTATTTT. Translating gives CASLGGREGTDTQYF. Complete variable domain (other parts from reference TRBV13 and TRBJ2-3): AAGVIQSPRHLIKEKRETATLKCYPIPRHDTVYWYQQGPGQDPQFLISFYEKMQSDKGSIPDRFSAQQFSDYHSELNMSSLELGDSALYFCASLGGREGTDTQYFGPGTRLTVL.

This rearrangement joins TRBV28 to TRBJ1-5, with a weak D call TRBD1 (5 bases). Trimming took 4 bases from V and 2 from J, leaving 18 bases between them. Germline V CDR1 and CDR2: MDHEN, SYDVKM. This CDR3 is built from 17 residues. The CDR3 loop is CASSSIIADTGNQPQHF. DNA for the CDR3: TGTGCCAGCAGTTCAATTATTGCGGACACTGGCAATCAGCCCCAGCATTTT.

The V call is TRBV4-3, the J call TRBJ1-4; a weak D match, TRBD1 (6 bases). The CDR3 is 15 residues long. Trimming left V 4 bases short and J 7 bases short, with 16 bases between. From germline, CDR1 is LGHNA and CDR2 YSLEER. In DNA, the CDR3 is TGCGCCAGCAGCCCAACCACAGGGATCGGTGAAAAACTGTTTTTT. Its translation is CASSPTTGIGEKLFF.

The genes are TRBV29-1 and TRBJ2-3; 7 positions agree with TRBD1. V dropped 2 bases and J dropped 2; count of bases not matched to a gene: 4. The CDR3 covers 14 residues. Germline CDR1 SQVTM, CDR2 ANQGSEA. For the CDR3, the DNA is TGCAGCGTTGAAAAGGGACAGACCACAGATACGCAGTATTTT. Translation: CSVEKGQTTDTQYF.

V and J are TRBV21-1 and TRBJ1-1. TRBV21-1 is listed as a pseudogene. The CDR3 extends over 13 amino acids. The CDR3: CASSNFGGARAFF. As DNA, the CDR3 is TGTGCCAGCAGCAATTTTGGAGGGGCACGAGCTTTCTTT.

This clone was detected only once. The rearrangement links TRBV7-6 to TRBJ2-3; the match to TRBD2 covers 8 bases. Germline V CDR1 and CDR2: SGHVS, FNYEAQ. V trimming: 6 bases; J trimming: 5 bases; junction bases outside the gene matches: 10. CDR3 length: 15 amino acids. The CDR3 coding sequence is TGTGCCAGCAGGGGCCCAGCGGGAGCCGAAGATACGCAGTATTTT. Translating it yields CASRGPAGAEDTQYF.

The V call is TRBV15, the J call TRBJ2-5; TRBD2 matches 11 bases. There are 17 residues in the CDR3. The V segment lost 5 bases and the J segment 3 bases; nucleotides outside the gene matches: 11. The germline CDR1 and CDR2 sequences are LNHNV and YYDKDF (reference sequence). CDR3 nucleotides: TGTGCCACCAGCGACCACGGGACTAGCGGCCTTAAAGAGACCCAGTACTTC. Translated: CATSDHGTSGLKETQYF.

This chain connects TRBV9 to TRBJ1-2; TRBD1 is a possible D gene (5 bases). The CDR3 is made up of 13 amino acids. V gave up 4 bases and J gave up 3 bases, with 10 bases separating them. The germline V gene has CDR1 SGDLS and CDR2 YYNGEE. CDR3 sequence: CASSSPGDYGYTF. CDR3 sequence (DNA): TGTGCCAGCAGCAGCCCGGGGGACTATGGCTACACCTTC.

This rearrangement joins TRBV7-9 to TRBJ2-5, with D unclear. Germline V CDR1 and CDR2: SEHNR, FQNEAQ (reference sequence). The CDR3 has 14 amino acids. V lost 0 bases and J lost 2, with 7 bases in between. The CDR3: CASSLALEQETQYF. CDR3 in DNA: TGTGCCAGCAGCTTAGCGCTGGAGCAAGAGACCCAGTACTTC.

The genes are TRBV4-2 and TRBJ2-1; the D gene is possibly TRBD2 (5 bases). The V and J ends lost 1 base and 4 bases respectively, with 14 bases between them. Germline values: CDR1 LGHNA, CDR2 YNFKEQ. The CDR3 is 16 amino acids. The CDR3 DNA follows: TGTGCCAGCAGCCAAGTCCCGTTAAGCGGTTACAATGAGCAGTTCTTC. It codes for CASSQVPLSGYNEQFF.

Only a few counts were recorded for this clone. The J gene is TRBJ1-4, the V gene TRBV27; 8 bases fit TRBD1. This CDR3 is built from 15 residues. The V gene's germline CDR1 is MNHEY and CDR2 SMNVEV (reference sequence). Trimming removed 6 bases from V and 3 bases from J; junction bases left unmatched: 6. CDR3 coding DNA: TGTGCCAGCAGCCGACAGGGGCGGGCTAATGAAAAACTGTTTTTT. This gives the protein CASSRQGRANEKLFF. The complete variable domain, with remaining parts taken from reference TRBV27 and TRBJ1-4, reads EAQVTQNPRYLITVTGKKLTVTCSQNMNHEYMSWYRQDPGLGLRQIYYSMNVEVTDKGDVPEGYKVSRKEKRNFPLILESPSPNQTSLYFCASSRQGRANEKLFFGSGTQLSVL.

This clone was detected only a few times. The chain links TRBV2 to TRBJ2-2, with 7 bases matching TRBD1. The CDR3 has 13 residues. V was clipped by 6 bases and J by 7 bases; unmatched bases: 5. The germline CDR1 and CDR2 sequences are SNHLY and FYNNEI. The chain's CDR3 is CASSTGDYGELFF. The CDR3 bases are TGTGCCAGCAGCACAGGGGATTACGGGGAGCTGTTTTTT.

V and J are TRBV21-1 and TRBJ2-7; TRBD2 is taken as the D call from the table, unchecked against the DNA. TRBV21-1 is assigned pseudogene status. The CDR3 totals 15 residues. The CDR3 loop is CASSNTGRSSYEQYF. CDR3 nucleotides: TGTGCCAGCAGCAACACCGGCCGGAGCTCCTACGAGCAGTACTTC.

The chain employs TRBV7-9 and TRBJ2-3; D not certain. Looked up from germline, CDR1 is SEHNR and CDR2 is FQNEAQ (reference sequence). The CDR3 is 16 residues long. Trimming removed 1 base at V and 0 bases at J, with 11 bases between. The CDR3 here is CASSLGPQPSTDTQYF. In DNA form, the CDR3 reads TGTGCCAGCAGCTTAGGTCCACAGCCTAGCACAGATACGCAGTATTTT. Combining the CDR3 with reference TRBV7-9 and TRBJ2-3 gives the whole variable domain DTGVSQNPRHKITKRGQNVTFRCDPISEHNRLYWYRQTLGQGPEFLTYFQNEAQLEKSRLLSDRFSAERPKGSFSTLEIQRTEQGDSAMYLCASSLGPQPSTDTQYFGPGTRLTVL.

This chain connects TRBV28 to TRBJ1-2; D is ambiguous. The CDR3 runs to 12 residues. CDR1 is MDHEN and CDR2 is SYDVKM in the germline V gene. V shed 8 bases and J shed 2 bases, with 9 bases lying between them. The CDR3 bases are TGTGCCAGCGAGACAAGCAACTATGGCTACACCTTC. Residues: CASETSNYGYTF.

This sequence joins TRBV15 and TRBJ2-7; 10 positions match TRBD1. CDR1 and CDR2 from the germline V gene are LNHNV and YYDKDF (reference sequence). The CDR3 sequence is 15 residues long. The ends lost 5 bases at V and 5 bases at J; junction bases unmatched: 9. CDR3: CATSGWDRGQDEQYF. The CDR3 bases are TGTGCCACCAGCGGATGGGACAGGGGACAGGACGAGCAGTACTTC.

This clone has a single count. The CDR3 loop is CASSRDTGQFDEAFF. The CDR3 DNA follows: TGTGCCAGCAGCCGAGACACGGGACAGTTCGATGAAGCTTTCTTT. The chain employs TRBV28 and TRBJ1-1; 7 bases fit TRBD1. J was trimmed by 7 bases and V by 6 bases; bases with no gene match: 14. This CDR3 has 15 residues. Germline V gene sequence: CDR1 MDHEN, CDR2 SYDVKM.

This clone has just one count. This chain uses TRBV14 with TRBJ2-7, with TRBD2 identical over 7 bases. The CDR3 covers 15 residues. Per the germline V gene, CDR1 is SGHDN and CDR2 is FVKESK. The V gene end was trimmed by 0 bases and the J gene end by 4 bases; junction bases not matched to a gene: 6. The CDR3 sequence: CASSQDWEGFYEQYF. The CDR3 coding sequence is TGTGCCAGCAGCCAAGATTGGGAGGGGTTTTACGAGCAGTACTTC.

The V and J genes are TRBV2 and TRBJ2-1, with 14 bases lining up with TRBD2. The germline V gene has CDR1 SNHLY and CDR2 FYNNEI. After removal of 5 bases from V and 2 bases from J, the junction contained 8 bases not matched to a gene. The CDR3 covers 18 residues. CDR3 in amino acids: CASSPGLAGDRPYNEQFF. The CDR3 DNA is TGTGCCAGCAGTCCGGGACTAGCGGGAGACCGCCCCTACAATGAGCAGTTCTTC.

The DNA for the CDR3 is TGTGCCAGTAGTATCCAGGGATTGGGCAATCAGCCCCAGCATTTT. This encodes CASSIQGLGNQPQHF. The gene calls are TRBV19 and TRBJ1-5, with D perhaps matching TRBD1 (5 bases). V lost 3 bases and J lost 2, with 11 bases in between. This CDR3 spans 15 amino acids. Per the germline V gene, CDR1 is LNHDA and CDR2 is SQIVND (reference sequence).

The rearrangement uses TRBV24-1 and TRBJ2-3; TRBD2 aligns across 13 bases. Germline V gene sequence: CDR1 KGHDR, CDR2 SFDVKD. V lost 12 bases to trimming and J lost 5 bases; unmatched junction nucleotides: 4. The CDR3 has 13 residues. CDR3 residues: CAAGLAGVDTQYF. CDR3 DNA: TGTGCCGCTGGACTAGCGGGAGTAGATACGCAGTATTTT.

This rearrangement joins TRBV7-6 to TRBJ2-7; TRBD1 aligns across 8 bases. CDR1 and CDR2 from the germline V gene are SGHVS and FNYEAQ. The trim removed 5 bases at V and 1 base at J, leaving 10 bases unmatched. This CDR3 contains 16 residues. CDR3 amino acids: CASSPWGTGRSYEQYF. As DNA, the CDR3 is TGTGCCAGCAGCCCATGGGGGACAGGTCGTTCCTACGAGCAGTACTTC.

The gene calls are TRBV19 and TRBJ1-1; D unclear. V lost 5 bases to trimming and J lost 4 bases, with 11 bases between them. The CDR3 totals 13 residues. In germline, CDR1 is LNHDA, CDR2 SQIVND (reference sequence). CDR3 protein: CASSSAAGTEAFF. The CDR3 DNA reads TGTGCCAGTAGTTCTGCGGCTGGCACTGAAGCTTTCTTT.

This clone appeared a few times. The chain joins TRBV19 to TRBJ2-7, with 7 nucleotides matching TRBD1. Germline loops: CDR1 LNHDA, CDR2 SQIVND (reference sequence). Trimming took 4 bases from V and 0 from J; bases not matched to a gene: 6. The CDR3 loop spans 15 amino acids. The CDR3 protein is CASSTGQRSSYEQYF. The CDR3 nucleotides are TGTGCCAGTAGTACGGGACAGCGGAGCTCCTACGAGCAGTACTTC.

The chain carries TRBV5-1 and TRBJ1-1, with 8 nucleotides matching TRBD1. The CDR3 covers 14 residues. Trimming cost V 1 base and J 10 bases; bases outside gene matches: 9. Germline loops: CDR1 SGHRS, CDR2 YFSETQ. CDR3 sequence reads: CASSLTTGTGVAFF. The DNA of the CDR3 is TGCGCCAGCAGCTTGACTACCGGGACAGGCGTAGCTTTCTTT. The complete variable domain, with remaining parts taken from reference TRBV5-1 and TRBJ1-1, reads KAGVTQTPRYLIKTRGQQVTLSCSPISGHRSVSWYQQTPGQGLQFLFEYFSETQRNKGNFPGRFSGRQFSNSRSEMNVSTLELGDSALYLCASSLTTGTGVAFFGQGTRLTVV.

This chain joins TRBV19 and TRBJ2-1, with TRBD2 matching 11 bases. Losses at the gene ends were 5 bases for V and 6 bases for J; bases not matched to a gene: 3. Germline assignment: CDR1 LNHDA and CDR2 SQIVND (reference sequence). The CDR3 contains 14 residues. The CDR3 here is CASSLGLAGNEQFF. The CDR3 coding sequence is TGTGCCAGTAGTCTCGGACTAGCGGGCAATGAGCAGTTCTTC.

The chain couples TRBV7-9 to TRBJ2-1, with 10 bases that match TRBD2. This CDR3 has 16 residues. Germline CDR1 SEHNR, CDR2 FQNEAQ (reference sequence). V lost 3 bases, J lost 2 bases, and 4 bases stayed unmatched. The CDR3 DNA sequence: TGTGCCAGCAGCTTGGGACTAGCGCTACCCTACAATGAGCAGTTCTTC. Translated, it gives CASSLGLALPYNEQFF.

The V call is TRBV7-3, the J call TRBJ2-2; D gene unclear. Germline CDR1 reads SGHTA; CDR2 reads FQGTGA. The CDR3 is 15 residues long. The V end was cut by 2 bases, the J end by 0 bases, with 7 bases between. The CDR3 protein is CASSLAPANTGELFF. The CDR3 coding sequence is TGTGCCAGCAGCTTAGCTCCAGCGAACACCGGGGAGCTGTTTTTT.

CDR3 region: CSIAGNYEQYF. In DNA, the CDR3 is TGCAGCATAGCGGGTAACTACGAGCAGTACTTC. This rearrangement joins TRBV20-1 to TRBJ2-7; 7 nucleotides align to TRBD2. CDR3 size: 11 residues. Looked up from germline, CDR1 is DFQATT and CDR2 is SNEGSKA (reference sequence).